These T cell receptor beta chains were read from a single sample in a study of T-cell reconstitution after alpha-beta-depleted transplantation in children. TCRdb analysed the PCR reads with MiXCR anew, one entry per CDR3 protein. The sample consists of around 300,000 distinct CDR3 sequences, over 7% of them appearing once. The sample was peripheral blood, taken 360 days after TCRalphabeta/CD19-depleted stem cell transplant. The receptors here all came from a female patient aged 2-10 years who had a stem cell transplant for Fanconi anemia, so the T cells may come from the graft donor. CDR3s include the opening cysteine and the closing phenylalanine or tryptophan. The order of the fields is V gene, CDR3 protein.

TRBV20-1 | CSARTLRIVYEQYF
TRBV5-1 | CASSFATSLGVAETQYF
TRBV20-1 | CSAGTGDGYTF
TRBV20-1 | CSAPRTTGGPPLHF
TRBV27 | CASSLLPPHTDTQYF
TRBV7-9 | CASSLDRPGSYEQYF
TRBV28 | CASSFHRESPPEGIHQETQYF
TRBV10-3 | CAISPSQTSPGNTIYF
TRBV29-1 | CSVTLGQGISTNEKLFF
TRBV20-1 | CSAREATTNEKLFF
TRBV12-3/TRBV12-4 | CASRQTGVGEKLFF
TRBV27 | CASSYGSSSSTDTQYF
TRBV5-6 | CASSFRLGNEQFF
TRBV28 | CASSGPGQGYEQYF
TRBV3-1 | CASSQAGQGMDTEAFF
TRBV5-1 | CASSSTDANTGELFF
TRBV11-1 | CASSLETPKDRGLQETQYF
TRBV10-3 | CAISRDRGNQPQHF
TRBV4-2 | CASSRVGQYTDTQYF
TRBV12-3/TRBV12-4 | CASRPKLAGGDNEQFF
TRBV4-1 | CASSQEPKTQTNTGELFF
TRBV4-1 | CASSQPGLAGGPHGELFF
TRBV3-1 | CASSLSPGLAAYNEQFF
TRBV5-1 | CASSLIMGRGNTEAFF